This TCR beta chain was obtained from a study of cytomegalovirus exposure and HLA in healthy donors. Assay used: immunoSEQ multiplex PCR; TCRdb lists only in-frame clones, some missing. The sample holds roughly 150,000 clones; approximately 86% are singletons and the top ten take under 9%. The sample consisted of PBMCs. The source is a man aged 18 to 29 in good health and CMV-seropositive.

CDR3 protein: CASSFGTGRDYGYTF. CDR3 nucleotides: TGTGCCAGCAGCTTCGGGACAGGGAGGGACTATGGCTACACCTTC. The rearrangement joins TRBV7-2 to TRBJ1-2; 9 nucleotides agree with TRBD1. CDR3 size: 15 residues. CDR1 is SGHTA, CDR2 FQGNSA, per germline. Unmatched junction bases numbered 5, after V lost 3 bases and J lost 3 bases.